The 3 T cell receptor beta chains reported below all come from one sample, sequenced in a study of beta chain features in type 1 diabetes. Findings and limits, study-wide: Patients with Type 1 diabetes showed moderately but significantly shorter TCRB CDR3s in all four CD4+ subsets.

Their cognate antigens are unknown. The investigators reverse transcribed all of the isolated RNA, so they sequenced expressed TCRB transcripts. TCRdb's copy holds only in-frame clones and misses some; the assay was immunoSEQ multiplex PCR. The sample has approximately 43,000 clones, about 66% seen once. Sequencing used Tregs from blood. The receptors originated from a man between 25 and 39 years old with type 1 diabetes. Some clones in this sample may be carry-over from other donors' samples.

The sample holds a few counts of this clone. The chain employs TRBV6-5 and TRBJ1-6, with 10 bases lining up with TRBD1. The germline gives CDR1 MNHEY, CDR2 SVGAGI. The V segment lost 6 bases and the J segment 13 bases; nucleotides outside the gene matches: 6. The CDR3 totals 13 residues. CDR3 sequence reads: CASSSGTGAPLHF. CDR3 DNA: TGTGCCAGCAGCTCCGGGACAGGGGCTCCCCTCCACTTT.

V usage is TRBV2 and J usage is TRBJ1-2; D possibly corresponds to TRBD1 (6 bases). V lost 6 bases, J lost 7 bases, and 21 bases lay in between. Germline V CDR1 and CDR2: SNHLY, FYNNEI. The CDR3 has 15 residues. The CDR3 sequence is CASSPLGQGSAGYTF. The CDR3 DNA reads TGTGCCAGCAGCCCCTTAGGCCAGGGGTCTGCTGGCTACACCTTC.

The V call is TRBV7-2, the J call TRBJ2-7, with TRBD1 matching over 8 bases. The trim removed 4 bases at V and 6 bases at J, leaving 11 bases unmatched. From germline, CDR1 is SGHTA and CDR2 FQGNSA. The CDR3 spans 15 residues. The CDR3 DNA is TGTGCCAGCAGCTCCCGGGGGCAGGGGGCGGCCGAGCAGTACTTC. It translates to CASSSRGQGAAEQYF.